This entry describes one T cell receptor beta chain. Its antigen is currently not known. Per-base qualities were not stored, and no clone one base away is much larger. These data belong to a study of blood T cell repertoires in COVID-19 (dated by TCRdb to about 2020). In terms of the full investigation: Samples from collaborators originated in the United States, Italy and Spain and spanned both the acute and convalescent phases of COVID-19. The prospective study material was composed of cDNA or gDNA derived from T cells, B-cell-depleted T cells, or PBMCs. Deeply sampled blood TCRbeta repertoires from subjects exposed to, actively infected with, or recovered from COVID-19 were included in the dataset. The repertoires were released in a freely available public database intended as a resource for research on the immune response to SARS-CoV-2. The samples were drawn from the first 160 participants of the ongoing ImmuneRACE study and from over 950 subjects provided by 6 global collaborators. Sample metadata almost always included a de-identified subject ID, COVID-19 status, age in years and sex. Where available, HLA class I and class II types were obtained from metadata supplied by the sample provider rather than from assay-based typing. General conclusions and limits of the study: How much clinical and demographic metadata was included differed by source and by participant, and the metadata was provided uncurated.

TCRbeta CDR3 regions were amplified from genomic DNA using the immunoSEQ Assay, a bias-controlled multiplex PCR. Turning to the authors' computational methods: The number of nucleated cells in each sample was estimated by amplification of reference gene primers within the assay. To quantify the absolute abundance of each unique TCRbeta CDR3 rearrangement, sequence reads were collapsed and filtered. For each sample, productive Simpson clonality was calculated as the square root of Simpson's diversity index over productive rearrangements. The table was pulled from immuneACCESS by TCRdb, which kept in-frame rearrangements only. Such tables lose some clones; where checked, under half of the loss comes from unresolved V genes, and the rest has no known cause. V and J calls plus clone size are reproduced from that table; the DNA served to infer D and trimming. The sample data list 73,000 or so clones, and more than 70% of these were observed just once. The top ten hold about 5% of the sample.

The collaborating institutions used their own protocols to collect whole blood in K2EDTA tubes. For TCRbeta analysis, collaborators shipped samples as frozen whole blood, isolated PBMCs, or DNA extracted from either of those sample types. Measured from the cysteine to the phenylalanine, the CDR3 is 19 residues long. Kept here is only the CDR3 DNA, which spans 57 bases and is read in frame from base 1. CDR1 and CDR2 (MGHRA, YSYEKL) derive from the germline V gene. Ends trimmed: V by 3 bases, J by 0 bases; bases unmatched to a gene: 11. The sample consisted of peripheral blood. The chain links TRBV4-1 with TRBJ2-3; TRBD2 fits 11 bases in the junction. This clonotype originated in a man between 50 and 59 years old with active COVID-19. The CDR3 region has the sequence CASSQRAPGLAVSTDTQYF. The DNA reads as follows: TGCGCCAGCAGCCAGCGGGCTCCGGGACTAGCGGTTAGCACAGATACGCAGTATTTT.